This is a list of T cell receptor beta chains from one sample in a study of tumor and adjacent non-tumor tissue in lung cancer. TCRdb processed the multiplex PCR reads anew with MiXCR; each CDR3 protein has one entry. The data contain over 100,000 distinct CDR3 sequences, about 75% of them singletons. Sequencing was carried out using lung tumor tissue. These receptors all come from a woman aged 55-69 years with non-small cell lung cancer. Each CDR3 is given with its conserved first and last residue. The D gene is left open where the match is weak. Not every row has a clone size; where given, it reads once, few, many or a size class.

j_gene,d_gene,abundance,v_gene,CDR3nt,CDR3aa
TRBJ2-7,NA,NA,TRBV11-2,TGTGCCACCATCTTAAGTACAGGGAAGGCCGAGCAGTACTTC,CATILSTGKAEQYF
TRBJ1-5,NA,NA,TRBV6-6,TGTGTCAGCAGTCCCAGGGTTAATCAGCCCCAGCATTTT,CVSSPRVNQPQHF
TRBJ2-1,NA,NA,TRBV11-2,TGTGCCAACAGCTTAACTCGAGCAGGTGGGCAGTTCTTC,CANSLTRAGGQFF
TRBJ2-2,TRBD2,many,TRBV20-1,TGCAGTGCCTGGCCAGCGGGGGGGGAGACCGGGGAGCTGTTTTTT,CSAWPAGGETGELFF
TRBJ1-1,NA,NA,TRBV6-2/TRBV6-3,TGTGCCAAGAGTTATCCCACAGGGAACACTGACGCTTTCTTT,CAKSYPTGNTDAFF
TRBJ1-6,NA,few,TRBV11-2,TGTGCCAGCAGCTCAACATTAGGGACAAACCGGAGTTCACCCCTCCACTTT,CASSSTLGTNRSSPLHF
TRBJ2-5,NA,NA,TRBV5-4,TGTGCCAGCAGCCGAAGAAGGGGGTATGATGGCGAGACCCAGTACTTC,CASSRRRGYDGETQYF
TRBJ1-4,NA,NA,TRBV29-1,TGCAGCGTTGATGGCGGGAGGGAAAGACTGTATTTT,CSVDGGRERLYF
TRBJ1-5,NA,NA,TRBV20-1,TGCAGTGCTAGGTATTCAAATACTAATCAGCCCCAGCACTTT,CSARYSNTNQPQHF
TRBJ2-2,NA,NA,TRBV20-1,TGCAATGCTAGAGCCACAGGGCGGGACATCGAGGAGCTGTTTTTT,CNARATGRDIEELFF
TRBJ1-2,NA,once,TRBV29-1,TGCAGCGTTGTGAGGAAACATAACTATGGTTACACCTTC,CSVVRKHNYGYTF
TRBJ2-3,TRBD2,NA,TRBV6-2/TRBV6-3,TGTGCCAGCAGTTACCCTCTGGGGACTAGCGGGGGGCGGGTCACAGATACGCAGTATTTT,CASSYPLGTSGGRVTDTQYF
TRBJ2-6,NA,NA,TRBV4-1,TGCGCCGGCAGCCAGTTTGTGACTTACTCTGGGGCCAACGTCCTGACTTTC,CAGSQFVTYSGANVLTF
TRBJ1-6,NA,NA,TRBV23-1,TGCGCCAGCAGCTCGCGGGAGCATAATTCACCCCTCCACTTT,CASSSREHNSPLHF
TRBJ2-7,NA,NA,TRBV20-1,TGCAGAGCTAGAGATCCGCAAAGCTGGAGGGCCGGTATTGGGTACGAGCAGTACTTC,CRARDPQSWRAGIGYEQYF
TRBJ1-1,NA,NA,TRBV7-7,TGTGCTAGCAGCTTACTCGGGAACACTGAAGCTTTCTTT,CASSLLGNTEAFF
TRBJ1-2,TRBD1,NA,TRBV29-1,TGCAGCGCTGTGGGGCAGGGGGTGAAAAATGGATACACCTTC,CSAVGQGVKNGYTF
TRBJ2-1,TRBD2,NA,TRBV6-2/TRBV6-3,TGTGCCGGCACCAGTCCCGTTTTAGCGGGCAGGGACAATGAGCAGTTCTTC,CAGTSPVLAGRDNEQFF
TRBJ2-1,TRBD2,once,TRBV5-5,TGTACCAATAGGCTTGGACTAGCGGGGGGCAATGAGCAGTTCTTC,CTNRLGLAGGNEQFF
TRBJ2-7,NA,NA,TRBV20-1,TGCAATGCTAGAAGGGGGGCCTATGAGCACTACTTC,CNARRGAYEHYF
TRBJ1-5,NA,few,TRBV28,TGTGCCAGCAGTTTATCACAGGACGGCTCAAGCAATCAGCCCCAGCATTTT,CASSLSQDGSSNQPQHF
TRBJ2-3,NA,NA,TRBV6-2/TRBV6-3,TGTGCCAGAAGTTACCCTCTGGGGAATAGCGGCGGGCGAGTCGCAGATACGCAGTATTTT,CARSYPLGNSGGRVADTQYF
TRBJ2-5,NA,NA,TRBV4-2,TGTGCCAGAAACCAAGGGCGGGGGCCGGCAGAGAGCCAGTACTTC,CARNQGRGPAESQYF
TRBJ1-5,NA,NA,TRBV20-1,TGCAGTGCTAGATATGGTAGTCAGCCCCAGCATTTT,CSARYGSQPQHF
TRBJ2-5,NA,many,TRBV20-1,TGCAGTGCCCCGAAAGACAAAGGGGAGACCCAGTACTTC,CSAPKDKGETQYF
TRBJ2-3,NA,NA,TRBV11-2,TGTACCAGCAGCTTACGACAGGAGGATACAGATACGCAGTATTTT,CTSSLRQEDTDTQYF
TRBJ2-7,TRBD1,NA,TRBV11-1,TGTGCCAGCAGCCAGGACAGGGGGTACTCCTACGAGCAGTACTTC,CASSQDRGYSYEQYF
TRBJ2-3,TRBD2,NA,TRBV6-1,TGTGCCAGTAGCGCCGGGGACGGGGGGTCAGATACGCAGTATTTT,CASSAGDGGSDTQYF
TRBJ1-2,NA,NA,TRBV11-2,TGTTCCAGCAGCCCATATGCGGCCCAGGGCGGTTATGGCTACACCTTC,CSSSPYAAQGGYGYTF
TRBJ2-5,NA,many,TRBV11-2,TGTGCCAGCAGGGAGGGGGCGCGGGGTACAGAGACCCAGTACTTC,CASREGARGTETQYF
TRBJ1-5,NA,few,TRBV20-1,TGCGGTGCTAGAAGTGGCAGCAACCCCCTAATCACGCCCCAGCATTTT,CGARSGSNPLITPQHF
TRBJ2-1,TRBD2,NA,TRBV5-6,TGTGCTGGCAGCTTGTCTAGCGGGGGGAGCTCCTACAATGAGCAGTTCTTC,CAGSLSSGGSSYNEQFF
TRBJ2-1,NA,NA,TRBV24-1,TGTGCCACCAGTGATTTGGATAGGGCGGGATCCTACAATGAGCATTTCTTC,CATSDLDRAGSYNEHFF
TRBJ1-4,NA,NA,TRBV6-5,TGTACCAGCATTAAACAGGGTATTGCAACTAATGAAAAACTGTTTTTT,CTSIKQGIATNEKLFF
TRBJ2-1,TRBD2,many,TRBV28,TGTGCCAGCAGTTTTACTAGCGGGCGCTCCTACAATGAGCAGTTCTTC,CASSFTSGRSYNEQFF
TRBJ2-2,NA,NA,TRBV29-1,TGCAGCGTGAGGGTTACAGGTGGCACCGGGGAGATGTTTTTT,CSVRVTGGTGEMFF
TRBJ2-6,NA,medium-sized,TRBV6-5,TGTGCCAGCAGTCGACAGGGAGGAGGGGGGGCCAACGTCCTGACTTTC,CASSRQGGGGANVLTF
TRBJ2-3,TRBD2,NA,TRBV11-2,TGTGCCAGCAGATCCCCTAGCGGGATGGTCACAGATACGCAGTATTTT,CASRSPSGMVTDTQYF
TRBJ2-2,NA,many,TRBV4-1,TGCGCCAGCAGCGAACGGGACAACATCGCGAACACCGGGGAGCTGTTTTTT,CASSERDNIANTGELFF
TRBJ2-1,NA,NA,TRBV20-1,TGCAGTGCTCAGAACGGCCTTTACAATAAGCTGTTCTTC,CSAQNGLYNKLFF
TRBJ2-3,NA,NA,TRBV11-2,TGTGCCAGCAGTTCCACCTTTACGCAGTATTTT,CASSSTFTQYF
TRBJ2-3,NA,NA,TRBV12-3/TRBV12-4,TGTGCCAGCAGTGACACAGGGATTCAGCCCCAGTATTTT,CASSDTGIQPQYF
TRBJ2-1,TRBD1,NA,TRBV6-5,TGTGCGAGCAGTTACTATGCGGGACAGGGGGCAGATAAGCAGTTCTTC,CASSYYAGQGADKQFF
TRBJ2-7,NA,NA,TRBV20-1,TGCGATGCTAGAAACAGGCTCGAGCATTACTTC,CDARNRLEHYF
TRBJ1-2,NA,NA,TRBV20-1,TGCAGTGCCATGACTGGTGTTTACTACACCTTC,CSAMTGVYYTF
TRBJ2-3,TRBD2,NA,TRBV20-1,TGCACTGCTGGACTAGCGGGAGGGTCTGATATGCAGTTTTTT,CTAGLAGGSDMQFF
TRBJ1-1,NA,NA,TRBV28,TGTGCCAGCAGTTTGGTGAGCATGAACACTGAAGCTTTCTTT,CASSLVSMNTEAFF
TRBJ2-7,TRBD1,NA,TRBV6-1,TGTGCCATCAGTGGGGGACAGCTCTCCTGCGAGCAGTACTTC,CAISGGQLSCEQYF
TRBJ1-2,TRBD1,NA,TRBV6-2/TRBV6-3,TGTGCCAGCATGAGGACAGGGACCGACTATGGCTACATCTTC,CASMRTGTDYGYIF
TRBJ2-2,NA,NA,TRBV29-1,TGTAGCGCGAAAAGGGGGGCTGATTTCACCCGGGAGCTGTTTTTT,CSAKRGADFTRELFF
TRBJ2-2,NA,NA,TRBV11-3,TGTGCCAGCAGGTTAGTATCCGGGGGCGGCGTGAAGCTGTTTTTT,CASRLVSGGGVKLFF
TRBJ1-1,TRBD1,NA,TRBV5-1,TGCGCCAGCAGCTGGACAGGGGGCAGGGGCACTGAAGTTTTCTTT,CASSWTGGRGTEVFF
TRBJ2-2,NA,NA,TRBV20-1,TGCAATGCTAGAGCCACAGGGTGGGACACAGGGGAGCTGTTTTTT,CNARATGWDTGELFF
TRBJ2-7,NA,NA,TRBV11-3,TGTGCCAGCAGCTGGAGCATAGTCTCCTACGAGCAGTACTTC,CASSWSIVSYEQYF
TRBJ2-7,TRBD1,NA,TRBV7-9,TGTGCCAGCAGCTCCGTGACAGGGAGATACGAGCAGTACTTC,CASSSVTGRYEQYF
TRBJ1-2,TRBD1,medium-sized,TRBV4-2,TGTGCCAGCAGCCAAGTCTCCAGGGGGTATGGCTACACCTTC,CASSQVSRGYGYTF